This T cell receptor beta chain emerged from a study of T cell responses to AZD1222 COVID-19 vaccine. General study findings and limits: Close to half of spike-specific TCRs reportedly recognize unmutated variant regions. In a largely white British group with more females than males, clonal diversity was possibly underestimated.

Trimming shortened V by 4 bases and J by 6 bases, and 11 bases separated the two germline ends. Germline V gene sequence: CDR1 SGHNT, CDR2 YYREEE (reference sequence). This CDR3 is built from 13 residues. Worth noting for this clone: Its specificity is unknown.

Produced via immunoSEQ multiplex PCR; TCRdb's table is partial and in-frame only. The table records about 66,000 clones, about nine tenths of them present only once. The chain links TRBV5-4 to TRBJ2-1; D ambiguous. The receptor was derived from an adult who received the MenACWY meningococcal vaccine as a control. Sample: peripheral blood, taken 28 days after the second dose of the MenACWY control vaccine. The CDR3 protein is CASSPTNRNEQFF. CDR3 nucleotides: TGTGCCAGCAGCCCGACGAACCGCAATGAGCAGTTCTTC.